The 7 T cell receptor beta chains reported below all come from one sample, sequenced in a study of cytomegalovirus exposure and HLA in healthy donors. The PCR was carried out with 60 Vbeta primers and 13 Jbeta primers. The assay was immunoSEQ multiplex PCR, and TCRdb's table has in-frame clones only and misses some. The table lists 150,000 to 200,000 clones, 65% to 80% of them singletons. The source material was PBMCs. These TCRs come from a woman in her thirties or forties in good health and CMV-seropositive.

This chain uses TRBV7-9 with TRBJ2-4; D is uncertain. Germline V lookup: CDR1 SEHNR, CDR2 FQNEAQ (reference sequence). This CDR3 has 14 residues. Trimming removed 6 bases at V and 1 base at J, with 10 bases between. This chain's CDR3 is CASSPGFAKNIQYF. CDR3 DNA: TGTGCCAGCAGTCCAGGATTCGCCAAAAACATTCAGTACTTC.

This clone appeared a few times. The chain joins TRBV30 to TRBJ2-1; D is perhaps TRBD2 (5 bases). V was cut by 4 bases and J by 1 base, with 8 bases left in between. This CDR3 comprises 13 residues. The germline V gene encodes CDR1 GTSNPN and CDR2 SVGIG (reference sequence). CDR3 protein: CAWTRGSYNEQFF. The DNA for the CDR3 is TGTGCCTGGACTCGCGGGTCCTACAATGAGCAGTTCTTC.

The V and J genes are TRBV5-1 and TRBJ2-7; D gene unclear. The CDR3 runs to 11 residues. Germline CDR1 is SGHRS and CDR2 is YFSETQ. V lost 3 bases and J lost 4, with 5 bases in between. The CDR3 protein is CASSSLYEQYF. The CDR3 DNA follows: TGCGCCAGCAGCTCCCTTTACGAGCAGTACTTC.

This rearrangement joins TRBV6-5 to TRBJ1-2; 7 bases are shared with TRBD1. Germline-derived CDR1 and CDR2 are MNHEY and SVGAGI. The CDR3 totals 13 residues. V gave up 6 bases and J gave up 4 bases; unmatched junction bases: 5. In DNA form, the CDR3 reads TGTGCCAGCAGACCGACAGGGACCTATGGCTACACCTTC. The encoded protein is CASRPTGTYGYTF.

This clone has only one observation. The chain recombines TRBV10-2 with TRBJ2-7, with D possibly being TRBD2 (6 bases). Trimming pared 7 bases from V and 3 bases from J, leaving 10 bases between. Germline CDR1 and CDR2: WSHSY and SAAADI. The CDR3 contains 12 residues. The CDR3, as DNA: TGCGCCAGCAAGGGAGGAGACTACGAGCAGTACTTC. It codes for CASKGGDYEQYF.

This chain joins TRBV30 and TRBJ2-1, with TRBD2 matching over 9 bases. The CDR3 runs to 17 residues. V lost 3 bases to trimming and J lost 0 bases; unmatched junction nucleotides: 9. The V gene's germline CDR1 is GTSNPN and CDR2 SVGIG (reference sequence). The CDR3 loop reads CAWRSTSGLRSYNEQFF. The CDR3 DNA follows: TGTGCCTGGAGGTCTACTAGCGGGTTACGCTCCTACAATGAGCAGTTCTTC.

The chain employs TRBV19 and TRBJ2-5; D is unclear. Trimming shortened V by 1 base and J by 2 bases, and 5 bases separated the two germline ends. Germline CDR1 reads LNHDA; CDR2 reads SQIVND (reference sequence). The CDR3 covers 13 residues. The CDR3 spells CASSIGAQETQYF. In nucleotides, the CDR3 is TGTGCCAGTAGTATAGGGGCACAAGAGACCCAGTACTTC.